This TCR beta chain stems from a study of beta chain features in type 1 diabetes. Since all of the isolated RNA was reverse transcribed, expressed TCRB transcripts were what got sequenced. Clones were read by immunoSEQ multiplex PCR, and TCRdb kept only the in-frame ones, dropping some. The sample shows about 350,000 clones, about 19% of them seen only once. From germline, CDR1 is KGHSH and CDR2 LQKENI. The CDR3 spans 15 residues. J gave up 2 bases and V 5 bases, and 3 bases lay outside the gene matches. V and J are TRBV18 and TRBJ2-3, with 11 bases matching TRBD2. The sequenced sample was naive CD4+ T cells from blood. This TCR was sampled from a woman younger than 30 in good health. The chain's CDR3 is CASSELAGDTDTQYF. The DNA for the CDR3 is TGTGCCAGCTCAGAACTAGCGGGGGACACAGATACGCAGTATTTT.